Detailed here is one T cell receptor beta chain. The data derive from a study of T cells in Graves' hyperthyroidism and ophthalmopathy. Germline CDR1 is DFQATT and CDR2 is SNEGSKA (reference sequence). Germline trimming cut 5 bases from V and 8 bases from J; bases unmatched to any gene: 6. CDR3 length: 14 amino acids. Amplified TCR beta CDR3 regions came from RNA transcripts. Using the HTBI primer set, a first-round RT-PCR was run on the TCR CDR3. TCRdb called the multiplex PCR reads again in MiXCR, with one record for every CDR3 protein. The sample consists of 380,000 or so distinct CDR3 sequences, around 14% of them appearing once.

Material for sequencing was blood. The J gene is TRBJ2-1, the V gene TRBV20-1; 13 bases are shared with TRBD2. This clonotype was obtained from a woman aged 25 to 39 with Graves' hyperthyroidism. In nucleotides, the CDR3 is TGCAGTGCTCGTGGGACTAGCGGGATCGATGAGCAGTTCTTC. Its protein is CSARGTSGIDEQFF.